This T cell receptor (beta chain) derives from a study of cytomegalovirus exposure and HLA in healthy donors. Germline V gene lookup returns CDR1 WNHNN and CDR2 SYGVQD (reference sequence). This CDR3 has 14 residues. V lost 0 bases and J lost 7, with 10 bases in between. Primers included in the PCR were 60 Vbeta and 13 Jbeta primers. TCRdb's copy holds only in-frame clones and misses some; the assay was immunoSEQ multiplex PCR. Of around 63,000 clones listed, 75% are singletons. Concerning this clone: Other nucleotide sequences in the sample specify the same CDR3.

This receptor was obtained from a man aged 60 to 69 in good health and CMV-seropositive. The sample comprised PBMCs. V and J are TRBV10-1 and TRBJ2-1; D is undetermined. The CDR3 sequence: CASSESKLLNEQFF. For the CDR3, the DNA is TGCGCCAGCAGTGAGTCGAAACTTTTGAATGAGCAGTTCTTC.